This TCR beta chain stems from a study of blood T cell repertoires in COVID-19 (dated by TCRdb to about 2020). Describing the broader study: Collaborator samples came from the United States, Italy and Spain and covered acute and convalescent phases of COVID-19. The repertoires were released in a freely available public database meant as a resource for research on the immune response to SARS-CoV-2. The samples were drawn from the first 160 participants of the ongoing ImmuneRACE study and from more than 1,000 subjects provided by 6 global collaborators. The prospective study material was composed of cDNA or gDNA derived from T cells, B-cell-depleted T cells, or PBMCs. Sample metadata almost always included a de-identified subject ID, COVID-19 status, age in years and sex. The dataset comprised deeply sampled blood TCRbeta repertoires from subjects exposed to, actively infected with, or recovered from COVID-19. Where available, HLA class I and class II types were obtained from metadata supplied by the sample provider rather than from assay-based typing.

Each collaborating institution followed its own protocols to collect whole blood in K2EDTA tubes. For TCRbeta analysis, collaborator samples were shipped as frozen whole blood, as isolated PBMCs, or as DNA extracted from either sample type. The immunoSEQ Assay, a bias-controlled multiplex PCR, was used to amplify TCRbeta CDR3 regions from genomic DNA. The authors' analysis ran thus. The number of nucleated cells in each sample was estimated by amplification of reference gene primers within the assay. Sequence reads were collapsed and filtered to measure the absolute abundance of every unique TCRbeta CDR3 rearrangement. For each sample, productive Simpson clonality was calculated as the square root of Simpson's diversity index across productive rearrangements. The clones in this table, taken by TCRdb from immuneACCESS, are in-frame only. Not every clone is retained; where verified, under half of the shortfall comes from an unresolved V gene, and the cause of the rest is unknown. The D gene and trimming were derived from the DNA, and the V and J assignments and clone size from that table. In this sample the table shows 120,000 or so clones, over 75% of which occur a single time. 25% to 30% of the sample goes to the ten largest clones.

Of note for this clone: This clone's antigen is unknown. The record has no base qualities; no much larger clone is one base away.

Points the paper makes about the study in general: Clinical and demographic metadata were provided uncurated, with the amount varying by source and participant.

This TCR came from an elderly woman with acute or convalescent COVID-19. The sequenced sample consisted of peripheral blood.

For the CDR3, the sequence is CAIRDNFMNTEAFF. In nucleotides, the sequence is TGTGCCATCAGGGACAATTTTATGAACACTGAAGCTTTCTTT. Here the chain combines TRBV10-3 and TRBJ1-1; the best D guess is TRBD1, with 5 bases matching. The CDR3, from cysteine to phenylalanine, totals 14 residues. This entry keeps only the CDR3 DNA: 42 bases, framed from base 1. The V end loses 6 bases and the J end loses 0 bases, and a stretch of 11 bases separates them. For CDR1 and CDR2, the germline V gene lists ENHRY and SYGVKD.